This T cell receptor beta chain emerged from a study of cytomegalovirus exposure and HLA in healthy donors (dated by TCRdb to 2015 to 2018). With regard to the full study: According to an earlier analysis of a few hundred of the donors, some 170 million T cells yielded roughly 100 million unique TCR beta sequences and less than 300 Gb of sequence data. HLA typing covered class I and class II loci at four-digit resolution. Of the 300 to 450 genotyped donors, approximately 83% fell in the genetic ancestry cluster associated with self-reported Caucasian donors. To predict cytomegalovirus infection status, the study combined high-throughput TCR immunosequencing, statistical association of individual TCRs with disease status, and machine learning. An early release that covered some 640 HLA-typed donors contained approximately 300 gigabases of sequencing data and 65 million to 100 million unique TCR sequences. A later genetic analysis took genome-wide SNP genotypes for 398 of the 666 donors and used that subset as a discovery cohort. All discovery cohort repertoires had been generated using a single sequencing platform. The number of donors typed differed by locus, with roughly 629-640 for A, B, C, DRB1 and DQB1, more than 500 for DQA1, about 610 for DPA1, and some 450 for DPB1. The study aimed to test whether signatures of past pathogen exposure could be identified by cataloging public T cell receptors. Donor age, sex, ethnicity and CMV serostatus were collected together with the repertoire data. In a later analysis, previously published TCR beta repertoires from several hundred donors were re-analyzed and high-resolution HLA genotyping was added so that TCR occurrence patterns could be studied. Besides the first cohort of roughly 640 subjects, a separate validation cohort made up of roughly 120 different subjects was used. Because of strong linkage in the cohort, 5 or 6 DR-DQ haplotypes were treated as single units for association and clustering. Across around 400 genotyped donors of the cohort, an average of roughly 200,000 unique TCR beta nucleotide sequences per donor were sequenced, and roughly 20% of those sequences were non-productive. The study used immunosequencing to profile the T cell repertoires of some 600 subjects and linked those repertoires to cytomegalovirus serostatus. Rather than drawing on any new phenotypic data, the later analysis identified candidate immune exposures from TCR beta sequences and the way those sequences occurred across donors. An earlier analysis of more than 450 of the donors used high-throughput TCR beta sequencing to judge whether each TCR beta V gene segment behaved as functional or pseudogenic. General findings and caveats noted by the study authors: In vitro tests confirmed that a few of the cytomegalovirus-associated TCR beta chains recognize cytomegalovirus antigens. The only immune exposure information available for the cohort was CMV serostatus. Because some donors lacked HLA typing at each locus, the association tests relied only on the typed subset. Linkage disequilibrium might explain the correlated functional status among segregating V segments, but an unknown experimental factor could not be ruled out. Compared with the approximately 670-donor mean, donors in an Asian-associated ancestry cluster had fewer N-insertions in productive TCRs, according to a later genetic analysis. Most CMV-associated TCR beta chains appeared to be HLA-restricted in a later analysis, and the HLA associations seemed to be driven largely by CMV exposure. Because the 87-base-pair reads could not distinguish some IMGT-functional V segments, including TRBV6-2 and TRBV6-3, those segments were excluded. Assigning TCR associations to individual alleles was difficult when HLA alleles, especially DR and DQ, strongly co-occurred. Because counts were too low, about 15 rarely observed V segments, including chromosome 9 orphons, were left out of the earlier analysis of 500 to 650 of the donors. A further reported finding was that TCR beta sequences accurately predicted the HLA-A and HLA-B alleles for most subjects in the first cohort. A later analysis found that HLA-associated TCR beta chains were more clonally expanded and had lower generation probabilities than equally common non-associated chains. Most TCR sequences were seen in very few donors, while some public TCRs were found in many individuals. A cluster of highly shared sequence variants was judged likely to be a technical artifact of the sequencing pipeline. In a later analysis, TCR association rates were found to vary across HLA loci, with the most associated TCRs seen for DRB1 alleles and the fewest for HLA-C alleles. Several of the top co-occurrence clusters appeared to be linked to parvovirus B19, influenza, CMV and Epstein-Barr virus, according to a later analysis. The classifier was reported to diagnose cytomegalovirus status with high specificity and sensitivity in both the original cohort and the validation cohort. In a later analysis, about 16,000 TCR beta sequences were associated with specific HLA alleles at a false discovery rate of 0.05. The cohort was sequenced for TCR beta chains only, and without alpha or paired-chain data the features that could be detected were limited. In an earlier analysis of some 540 of the donors, most TCR beta V segments appeared in productive rearrangements about 87% or about 30% of the time, broadly matching IMGT annotations. A later genetic analysis associated a missense DCLRE1C variant with V-gene and J-gene trimming of TCR beta chains, and an independent cohort replicated the association. Roughly uniform sequencing depth across donors was assumed in presence/absence analyses, although this assumption may not hold. The study listed 150 to 200 TCR beta chains as associated with cytomegalovirus. It was suggested by the authors that the approach could potentially be generalized to other disease states and immunological phenotypes.

In total, roughly 670 healthy bone marrow donors made up the cohort. At the time of sampling, every cohort member was nominally healthy, though immune exposures that went unrecorded were likely present. The donor was CMV seronegative and was included in the group of approximately 350 seronegative cohort members. Each donor provided a peripheral blood sample, and peripheral blood mononuclear cells were used for TCR beta sequencing. Genomic DNA was extracted from the blood cell samples with the Qiagen DNeasy Blood Extraction Kit. Library construction relied on the immunoSEQ multiplex PCR assay. For the multiplex PCR, a mixture combining 60 forward primers for TCR Vbeta segments and 13 reverse primers for TCR Jbeta segments was used. Amplification of the CDR3 region of rearranged TCR beta genes was performed with a multiplex PCR assay on genomic DNA. Amplified TCR beta libraries were sequenced as 87-base-pair reads on the Illumina HiSeq System. The original methods were these. A later analysis tallied around 80 million unique TCR beta chains across the 660 or so repertoires, and approximately 11 million of those chains were shared by two or more donors. Raw reads were error-corrected and collapsed into unique sequences with a nearest-neighbor algorithm that merged closely related sequences to remove PCR and sequencing errors. Alignment of CDR3 sequences to IMGT reference sequences was used to assign V, D and J gene segments. For a sequence to be retained, at least a six-nucleotide match to both a V gene segment and a J gene segment was required. Rearrangements were called productive when the CDR3 lacked stop codons and stayed in frame with V and J; all others were non-productive. CDR3 was defined according to IMGT convention as the region running from the second conserved V-encoded cysteine to the conserved J-encoded phenylalanine. Sequences without an unambiguous match to a single V gene segment were excluded from the earlier analysis of 450 to 750 of the donors. In an earlier analysis of 450 to 750 of the donors, a V segment was called functional when productive rearrangements were above 56.7%, and segregating when the standard deviation between donors exceeded 5%. A statistical classification framework was developed to diagnose cytomegalovirus status using the catalog of TCR beta chain sequences. In a later analysis, V and J genes were assigned by comparing TCR nucleotide sequences against IMGT/GENE-DB human TR gene sequences. A later analysis assigned CDR3 sequences and most-parsimonious VDJ recombination scenarios with the TCRdist pipeline. In a later analysis, every TCR beta chain was defined by the combination of its CDR3 amino acid sequence and its V-gene family, and reads without a unique V-gene family were dropped. A later analysis removed over 500 highly shared, low-generation-probability nucleotide sequences to deal with suspected cross-contamination and a sequencing artifact. For each public chain, a later analysis derived a clonal expansion index from normalized ranks of inferred template counts within each repertoire. In a later analysis, generation probabilities were computed with a VDJ recombination model fitted to out-of-frame rearrangements, and the resulting probabilities were checked against IGoR. A later analysis scored TCR-TCR, TCR-HLA and TCR-CMV co-occurrence with hypergeometric tests, applying a repertoire-size bias correction to TCR pairs. False discovery rates were estimated in a later analysis by permuting HLA or CMV assignments 20 times. In a later analysis, co-occurring TCRs were grouped with DBSCAN, and TCRdist sequence similarity was added when clustering was performed within HLA-allele-positive subsets. Repertoires with fewer than 30,000 or more than 120,000 public chains, plus five repertoires with anomalous nucleotide sharing, were excluded from co-occurrence clustering. TCRdb limited this immuneACCESS table to in-frame rearrangements with V and J called. A share of clones is missing; checked studies link under half to unresolved V genes, and the rest is unexplained. The V and J calls and the clone size are those of that table, but D and trimming were determined from the DNA. The sample's table covers around 150,000 clones. The leading ten clones occupy over 1% of the sample.

Looking up the germline V gene (reference sequence) yields CDR1 SEHNR and CDR2 FQNEAQ. Counted from cysteine to phenylalanine, this CDR3 has 13 amino acids. CDR3 DNA only is kept here, 39 bases in frame from base 1. V trim: 4 bases; J trim: 6 bases; unmatched bases: 4. With regard to this clone: It has no known antigen specificity.

Sequences were obtained from PBMCs. The rearranged chain carries TRBV7-9 and TRBJ1-2, and 8 bases in between align with TRBD1. This sequence originates from a woman aged 55-75 years in good health and CMV-seronegative. For the CDR3, the sequence is CASSWTGYDGYTF. At the DNA level, the sequence is TGTGCCAGCAGCTGGACAGGGTATGATGGCTACACCTTC.